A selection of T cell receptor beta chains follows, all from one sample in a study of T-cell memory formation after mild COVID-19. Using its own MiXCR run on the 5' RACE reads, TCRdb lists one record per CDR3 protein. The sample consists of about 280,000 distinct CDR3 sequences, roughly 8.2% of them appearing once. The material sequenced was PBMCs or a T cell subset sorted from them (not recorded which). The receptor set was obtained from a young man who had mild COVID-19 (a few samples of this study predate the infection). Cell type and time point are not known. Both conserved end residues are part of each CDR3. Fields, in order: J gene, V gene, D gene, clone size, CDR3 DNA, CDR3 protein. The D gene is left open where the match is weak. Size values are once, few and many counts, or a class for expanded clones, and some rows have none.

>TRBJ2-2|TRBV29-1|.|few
TGCAGCGTTGGTTCTGCCGGGACCCTAGACACCGGGGAGCTGTTTTTT
CSVGSAGTLDTGELFF
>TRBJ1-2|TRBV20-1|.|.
TGCAGTGCTAGAGATTTGGGTGCCCTTGGCTACACCTTC
CSARDLGALGYTF
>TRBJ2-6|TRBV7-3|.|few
TGTGCCAGCAGCTCCTCGACCAGCGCCGGGGCCAACGTCCTGACTTTC
CASSSSTSAGANVLTF
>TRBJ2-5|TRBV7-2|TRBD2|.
TGTGCCAGCAGCTTTACTAGCGGGGCCATATTGGAGACCCAGTACTTC
CASSFTSGAILETQYF
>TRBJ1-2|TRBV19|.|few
TGTGCCAGTACGTGGGGGGCGCTTAACTATGGCTACACCTTC
CASTWGALNYGYTF
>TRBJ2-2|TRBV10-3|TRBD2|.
TGTGCCATCAGTGAATATGTTACTAGCGGGCTGAACACCGGGGAGCTGTTTTTT
CAISEYVTSGLNTGELFF
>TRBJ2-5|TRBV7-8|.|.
TGTGCCAGCAGCTTAGAAGTCCGGGATCAAGAGACCCAGTACTTC
CASSLEVRDQETQYF
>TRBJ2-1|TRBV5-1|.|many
TGCGCCAGCAGCCCAAAGGACCAGAGCTCCTACAATGAGCAGTTCTTC
CASSPKDQSSYNEQFF
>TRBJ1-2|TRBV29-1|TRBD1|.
TGCAGCGTGATAGTTCGGGGAATTCCGGGACAGGGGGTTGATGGCTACACCTTC
CSVIVRGIPGQGVDGYTF
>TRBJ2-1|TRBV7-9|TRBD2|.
TGTGCCAGCAGCTTAGCCCCGGGACTAGCGGGGAACAATGAGCAGTTCTTC
CASSLAPGLAGNNEQFF
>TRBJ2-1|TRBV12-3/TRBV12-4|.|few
TGTGCCAGCAGTTTAGACCCCGCCTACAATGAGCAGTTCTTC
CASSLDPAYNEQFF
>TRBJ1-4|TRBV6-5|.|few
TGTGCCAGCAGTTACTCGAGTGTAGGGTATCAAGAAAAACTGTTTTTT
CASSYSSVGYQEKLFF
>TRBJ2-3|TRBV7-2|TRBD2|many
TGTGCCAGCAAGCATCGGGGGGGCAACACAGATACGCAGTATTTT
CASKHRGGNTDTQYF
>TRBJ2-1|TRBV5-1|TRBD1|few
TGCGCCAGCAGCTTGGTGGCGACAGGGTATAATGAGCAGTTCTTC
CASSLVATGYNEQFF
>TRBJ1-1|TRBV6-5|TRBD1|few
TGTGCCAGCAGGGACAGGGGAGGAAGTACTGAAGCTTTCTTT
CASRDRGGSTEAFF
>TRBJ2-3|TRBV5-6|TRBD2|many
TGTGCCAGCAGCTTACCGGGACTAGCGCAGGATACGCAGTATTTT
CASSLPGLAQDTQYF
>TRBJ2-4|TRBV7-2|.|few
TGTGCCAGCGGGGGTGGGGACACCTATAACATTCAGTACTTC
CASGGGDTYNIQYF
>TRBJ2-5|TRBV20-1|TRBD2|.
TGCAGTGCTAGACCCTCCGGGACTACCTGGGAGACCCAGTACTTC
CSARPSGTTWETQYF
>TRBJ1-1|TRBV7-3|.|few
TGTGCCAGCAGCACGAACAGGGACCCAAACACTGAAGCTTTCTTT
CASSTNRDPNTEAFF
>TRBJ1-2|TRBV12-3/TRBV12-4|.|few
TGTGCCAGCAGTTTTGGGGCTTCTGGCTACACCTTC
CASSFGASGYTF
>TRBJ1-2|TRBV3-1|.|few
TGTGCCAGCATGTCCGTGTCCGGACCAAACTATGGCTACACCTTC
CASMSVSGPNYGYTF
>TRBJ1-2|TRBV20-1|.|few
TGCAGTGCTCGCGTACGGGACTATGGCTACACCTTC
CSARVRDYGYTF
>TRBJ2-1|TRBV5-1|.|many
TGCGCCAGCAGGATAAGTTCTCATCAGTTCTTC
CASRISSHQFF
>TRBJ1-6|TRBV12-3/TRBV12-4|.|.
TGTGCCAGCAGTTTAATCGGTGGTTCACCCCTCCACTTT
CASSLIGGSPLHF
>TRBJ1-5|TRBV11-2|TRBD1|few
TGTGCCAGCAGCGGACACAGGGGCTCCAATCAGCCCCAGCATTTT
CASSGHRGSNQPQHF